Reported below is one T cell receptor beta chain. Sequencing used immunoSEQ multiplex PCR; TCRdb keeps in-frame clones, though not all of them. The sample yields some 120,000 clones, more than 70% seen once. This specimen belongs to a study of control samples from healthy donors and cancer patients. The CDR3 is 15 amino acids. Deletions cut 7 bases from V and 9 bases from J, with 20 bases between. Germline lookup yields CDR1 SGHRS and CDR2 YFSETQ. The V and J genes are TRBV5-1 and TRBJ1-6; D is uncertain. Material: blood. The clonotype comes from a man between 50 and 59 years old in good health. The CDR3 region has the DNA TGCGCCAGCGGGATCTCCACGCGGGGAGTTTCACCCCTCCACTTT. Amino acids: CASGISTRGVSPLHF. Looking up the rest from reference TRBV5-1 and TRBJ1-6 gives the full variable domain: KAGVTQTPRYLIKTRGQQVTLSCSPISGHRSVSWYQQTPGQGLQFLFEYFSETQRNKGNFPGRFSGRQFSNSRSEMNVSTLELGDSALYLCASGISTRGVSPLHFGNGTRLTVT.